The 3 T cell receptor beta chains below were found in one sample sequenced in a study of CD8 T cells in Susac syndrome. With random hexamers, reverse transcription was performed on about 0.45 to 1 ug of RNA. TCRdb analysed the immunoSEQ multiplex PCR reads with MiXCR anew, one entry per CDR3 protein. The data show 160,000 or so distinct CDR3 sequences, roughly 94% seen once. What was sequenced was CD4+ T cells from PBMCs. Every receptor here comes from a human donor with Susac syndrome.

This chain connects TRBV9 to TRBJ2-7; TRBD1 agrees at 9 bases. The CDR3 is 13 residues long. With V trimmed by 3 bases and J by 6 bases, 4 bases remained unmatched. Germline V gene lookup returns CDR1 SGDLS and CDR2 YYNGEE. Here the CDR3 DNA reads TGTGCCAGCAGCGGACAGGGGGTTTCCGAGCAGTACTTC. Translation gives CASSGQGVSEQYF. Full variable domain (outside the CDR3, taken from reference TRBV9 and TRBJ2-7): DSGVTQTPKHLITATGQRVTLRCSPRSGDLSVYWYQQSLDQGLQFLIQYYNGEERAKGNILERFSAQQFPDLHSELNLSSLELGDSALYFCASSGQGVSEQYFGPGTRLTVT.

The CDR3 coding sequence is TGCAGTGCAGTACAGGGGGGCACTGAAGCTTTCTTT. It encodes CSAVQGGTEAFF. The chain is built from TRBV20-1 and TRBJ1-1, with 8 positions matching TRBD1. With 6 bases clipped from V and 4 bases from J, the junction kept 4 bases outside the gene matches. The CDR3 sequence is 12 residues long. Germline loops: CDR1 DFQATT, CDR2 SNEGSKA (reference sequence).

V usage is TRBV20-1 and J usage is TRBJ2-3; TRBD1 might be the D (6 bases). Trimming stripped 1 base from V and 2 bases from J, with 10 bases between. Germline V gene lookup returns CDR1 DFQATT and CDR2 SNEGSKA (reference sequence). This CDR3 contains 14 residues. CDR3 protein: CSARATGSTDTQYF. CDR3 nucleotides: TGCAGTGCTAGAGCAACAGGGTCCACAGATACGCAGTATTTT.